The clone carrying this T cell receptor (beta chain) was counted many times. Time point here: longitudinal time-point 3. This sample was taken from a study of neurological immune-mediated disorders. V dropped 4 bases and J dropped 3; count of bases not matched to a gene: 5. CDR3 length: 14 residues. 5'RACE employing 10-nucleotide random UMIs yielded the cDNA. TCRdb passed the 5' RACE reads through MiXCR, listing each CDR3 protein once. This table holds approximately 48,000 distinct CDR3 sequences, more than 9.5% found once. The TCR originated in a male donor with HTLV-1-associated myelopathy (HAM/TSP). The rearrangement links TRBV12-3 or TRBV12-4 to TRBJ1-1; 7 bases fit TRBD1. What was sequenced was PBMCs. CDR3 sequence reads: CASSSTGLYTEAFF. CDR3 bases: TGTGCCAGCAGTTCGACAGGGCTTTACACTGAAGCTTTCTTT.